This T cell receptor beta chain was identified in a study of early T cells in non-severe SARS-CoV-2 infection. Study summary: Bulk RNA from unsorted whole blood was sequenced; chains were unpaired. Study outcomes and limitations: Matching with VDJdb favored anti-spike CD8 responses (missing private and CD4 specificities).

This clonotype turned up a few times. What it binds is unknown. The TCR library protocol attached unique molecular identifiers to the individual cDNA molecules. One entry per CDR3 protein results from TCRdb running MiXCR on the 5' RACE reads. The table has around 61,000 distinct CDR3 sequences, approximately 11% seen once. V gave up 7 bases and J gave up 4 bases, with 17 bases separating them. The CDR3 is 14 amino acids. The sample was whole blood. The rearrangement links TRBV12-3 or TRBV12-4 to TRBJ2-7; D might be TRBD1 or TRBD2, each matching 5 bases. The origin of this receptor is an adult who was a healthcare worker with PCR-confirmed SARS-CoV-2 infection or an uninfected control (not recorded which). CDR3 loop: CASNFYGTRYEQYF. The CDR3 DNA reads TGTGCCAGCAACTTTTACGGGACGAGATACGAGCAGTACTTC.